Following are 20 T cell receptor beta chains from one sample sequenced in a study of blood T cell repertoires in COVID-19. Assay: immunoSEQ multiplex PCR; the TCRdb copy retains only in-frame clones and omits some. The table lists about 74,000 clones, about 86% of them singletons. The sequencing sample was made of peripheral blood. These receptors were obtained from a woman of 80 years or more with active or convalescent COVID-19.

The V gene is TRBV28, the J gene TRBJ2-7; 10 bases agree with TRBD1. Germline-derived CDR1 and CDR2 are MDHEN and SYDVKM. The CDR3 runs 15 residues. After removal of 10 bases from V and 3 bases from J, the junction contained 12 bases not matched to a gene. CDR3 sequence: CATLSAGQGFYEQYF. CDR3 sequence (DNA): TGTGCCACCCTCTCCGCGGGACAGGGGTTCTACGAGCAGTACTTC.

The chain has TRBV4-1 and TRBJ1-1; tentative D call: TRBD1 (5 bases). The V gene lost 4 bases and the J gene lost 1 base, with 7 bases spanning the gap. CDR3 length equals 13 residues. Germline CDR1 is MGHRA and CDR2 is YSYEKL. Here the CDR3 DNA reads TGCGCCAGCAGCCGGACACAGAACACTGAAGCTTTCTTT. Its translation: CASSRTQNTEAFF.

The chain is built from TRBV5-4 and TRBJ1-2; D is ambiguous. Trimming removed 4 bases at V and 6 bases at J, with 16 bases between. This CDR3 has 14 residues. Germline V gives CDR1 SGHNT, CDR2 YYREEE (reference sequence). CDR3 in amino acids: CASSPPATTHGYTF. The CDR3 nucleotides read TGTGCCAGCAGCCCGCCGGCGACAACGCATGGCTACACCTTC.

The table lists this clone with a count of one. The chain has TRBV7-3 and TRBJ1-2; D perhaps matches TRBD1 (5 bases). CDR1 and CDR2 from the germline V gene are SGHTA and FQGTGA. The CDR3 loop spans 14 amino acids. The germline V and J ends were trimmed by 5 bases and 2 bases, with 12 bases remaining between them. CDR3 sequence: CASSPGRTNYGYTF. The CDR3 nucleotides read TGTGCCAGCAGCCCAGGACGGACAAACTATGGCTACACCTTC. Together with reference TRBV7-3 and TRBJ1-2, the CDR3 gives the full variable domain: GAGVSQTPSNKVTEKGKYVELRCDPISGHTALYWYRQSLGQGPEFLIYFQGTGAADDSGLPNDRFFAVRPEGSVSTLKIQRTERGDSAVYLCASSPGRTNYGYTFGSGTRLTVV.

CDR3: CASSLSYQETQYF. The DNA for the CDR3 is TGTGCCAGCAGCTTATCGTACCAAGAGACCCAGTACTTC. The chain couples TRBV7-2 to TRBJ2-5; D is unresolved. The CDR3 has 13 amino acids. Germline V gene lookup returns CDR1 SGHTA and CDR2 FQGNSA. V shed 2 bases and J shed 0 bases, with 4 bases lying between them.

This chain connects TRBV6-2 or TRBV6-3 to TRBJ2-7; 10 positions match TRBD2. The CDR3 totals 16 residues. Germline trimming cut 5 bases from V and 0 bases from J; bases unmatched to any gene: 7. Germline assignment: CDR1 MNHEY and CDR2 SVGEGT. This CDR3 is CASSLGLAALSYEQYF. In nucleotides, the CDR3 is TGTGCCAGCAGTCTTGGACTAGCGGCCCTCTCCTACGAGCAGTACTTC.

The chain joins TRBV6-1 to TRBJ2-1, with 11 nucleotides matching TRBD2. CDR1 MNHNS and CDR2 SASEGT come from the germline V gene. The CDR3 has 16 residues. Unmatched junction bases numbered 6, after V lost 4 bases and J lost 4 bases. The CDR3 reads CASSGLLAGDYNEQFF. CDR3 coding DNA: TGTGCCAGCAGTGGGCTACTAGCGGGAGATTACAATGAGCAGTTCTTC.

This chain joins TRBV11-3 and TRBJ1-2; D is unresolved. This CDR3 has 13 residues. CDR1 and CDR2 (germline): SGHNT, YENEEA. V was cut by 3 bases and J by 2 bases, with 7 bases left in between. This CDR3 is CASSFNGNYGYTF. The CDR3 DNA reads as TGTGCCAGCAGCTTTAACGGGAACTATGGCTACACCTTC.

V is TRBV4-2 and J is TRBJ2-5; 7 bases are shared with TRBD1. V lost 0 bases to trimming and J lost 4 bases; unmatched junction nucleotides: 5. The CDR3 has 15 amino acids. Germline CDR1 LGHNA, CDR2 YNFKEQ. CDR3 in amino acids: CASSQEQGVRETQYF. The CDR3 DNA follows: TGTGCCAGCAGCCAAGAGCAGGGGGTCCGAGAGACCCAGTACTTC.

The chain has TRBV9 and TRBJ2-1; weak D call: TRBD1 (5 bases). This CDR3 has 14 amino acids. The germline V gene has CDR1 SGDLS and CDR2 YYNGEE. Trimming took 3 bases from V and 2 from J, leaving 9 bases between them. The CDR3 here is CASSAWGPYNEQFF. CDR3 bases: TGTGCCAGCAGCGCTTGGGGCCCCTACAATGAGCAGTTCTTC.

The rearrangement uses TRBV2 and TRBJ1-4; 9 positions agree with TRBD1. J lost 7 bases, V lost 1 base, and 7 bases had no gene match. The CDR3 runs to 16 residues. CDR1 is SNHLY and CDR2 is FYNNEI in the germline V gene. CDR3 residues: CASSEEGTGYGEKLFF. The DNA for the CDR3 is TGTGCCAGCAGTGAAGAAGGGACAGGGTACGGTGAAAAACTGTTTTTT.

This clone occurred a few times. The V and J genes are TRBV12-3 or TRBV12-4 and TRBJ1-1; D call uncertain. Deletions cut 5 bases from V and 1 base from J, with 5 bases between. The CDR3 has 12 amino acids. Here the CDR3 DNA reads TGTGCCAGCAGTGGGCAGAACACTGAAGCTTTCTTT. Its translation: CASSGQNTEAFF.

This clone was counted once. Here the CDR3 DNA reads TGTGCCAGCAGTTCCACAGGGGGCGACCACTACAATGAGCAGTTCTTC. Its protein is CASSSTGGDHYNEQFF. This chain uses TRBV3-1 (or the pseudogene TRBV3-2) with TRBJ2-1, with 9 nucleotides matching TRBD1. The germline V gene has CDR1 LGHDT and CDR2 YNNKEL (reference sequence). After removal of 6 bases from V and 3 bases from J, the junction contained 9 bases not matched to a gene. This CDR3 has 16 amino acids.

The chain links TRBV24-1 to TRBJ2-7, with 9 positions matching TRBD2. Trimming took 4 bases from V and 4 from J; bases not matched to a gene: 7. CDR1 is KGHDR, CDR2 SFDVKD, per germline. CDR3 length: 15 residues. The CDR3 reads CATSDTTSGSYEQYF. DNA for the CDR3: TGTGCCACCAGTGACACGACTAGCGGATCGTACGAGCAGTACTTC.

The genes are TRBV28 and TRBJ2-1; TRBD1 agrees at 10 bases. The CDR3 has 16 residues. V was pared by 7 bases and J by 6 bases, with 12 bases of the junction left unmatched. Germline-derived CDR1 and CDR2 are MDHEN and SYDVKM. The CDR3 reads CASNPIGTGAVNEQFF. DNA of the CDR3: TGTGCCAGCAATCCAATCGGGACAGGGGCCGTCAATGAGCAGTTCTTC.

J is TRBJ1-3 and V is TRBV19; D unclear. Per germline, CDR1 LNHDA and CDR2 SQIVND (reference sequence). Trimming shortened V by 0 bases and J by 11 bases, and 11 bases separated the two germline ends. The CDR3 consists of 13 residues. The CDR3 nucleotides read TGTGCCAGTAGTATAGACGGGAGTACATCCATATATTTT. It yields the protein CASSIDGSTSIYF.

The chain has TRBV27 and TRBJ2-7; TRBD1 aligns across 7 bases. Germline V gene sequence: CDR1 MNHEY, CDR2 SMNVEV (reference sequence). V lost 4 bases to trimming and J lost 3 bases; unmatched junction nucleotides: 12. This CDR3 region has 16 residues. CDR3 in DNA: TGTGCCAGCAGTTCGTCTACAGGGGTCCTTAACTACGAGCAGTACTTC. Its protein is CASSSSTGVLNYEQYF.

This clone was picked up one time. The chain recombines TRBV6-5 with TRBJ1-6; D remains unclear. V lost 7 bases, J lost 7 bases, and 17 bases lay in between. The germline CDR1 and CDR2 sequences are MNHEY and SVGAGI. This CDR3 contains 15 residues. DNA of the CDR3: TGTGCCAGCACTCAATTGACACTTAGGAATTCACCCCTCCACTTT. Protein product: CASTQLTLRNSPLHF.

The chain is built from TRBV6-2 or TRBV6-3 and TRBJ1-1; no definite D call. Germline V lookup: CDR1 MNHEY, CDR2 SVGEGT. V gave up 2 bases and J gave up 5 bases, with 12 bases separating them. The CDR3 spans 14 residues. In DNA form, the CDR3 reads TGTGCCAGCAGTTACGAACTATATGTAACTGAAGCTTTCTTT. It codes for CASSYELYVTEAFF.

The chain couples TRBV7-9 to TRBJ1-2; D call uncertain. This CDR3 region has 16 residues. V dropped 5 bases and J dropped 0 bases, with 16 bases sitting between them. CDR1 and CDR2 (germline): SEHNR, FQNEAQ (reference sequence). The CDR3 DNA is TGTGCCAGCAGCCCCACCCTGGGAGGAGCTAACTATGGCTACACCTTC. Translation: CASSPTLGGANYGYTF.